The 10 T cell receptor beta chains below were found in one sample sequenced in a study of tissue T cells after allogeneic stem cell transplantation. The time point: mouse harvest day 14 after allogeneic transplant. The graft held 10^6 splenic CD5+ T cells and 10^7 T-cell-depleted bone marrow cells. Some clones are missing from TCRdb's copy, which holds only in-frame ones; the method was immunoSEQ multiplex PCR. The repertoire holds over 5,500 clones, with around 48% as singletons. The sample was gut tissue. Source of these receptors: a female BALB/c mouse given C57BL/6 T cells with graft-versus-host disease after an allogeneic hematopoietic cell transplant.

By share, this clone ranks as medium-sized. Gene labels here are mouse ones. The read ends 1 residue before the CDR3 terminus; that terminus is restored from the germline J gene. V usage is TRBV12-2 and J usage is TRBJ2-7; the D gene could be TRBD1 or TRBD2 (5 bases each). The CDR3 is 10 amino acids. Germline CDR1 is SGHLS and CDR2 is HYDKME. Trimming pared 4 bases from V and 6 bases from J, leaving 6 bases between. CDR3 sequence: CASSGREQYF. CDR3 DNA (partial): TGTGCCAGCTCGGGGCGTGAACAGTAC.

For this clone: The gene symbols are mouse symbols. The read falls 1 residue short of the CDR3 end, and the missing part is taken from the germline J gene. The rearrangement links TRBV1 to TRBJ1-4; 8 nucleotides align to TRBD1. From germline, CDR1 is NSQYPW and CDR2 LRSPGD (reference sequence). The V gene end was trimmed by 2 bases and the J gene end by 4 bases; junction bases not matched to a gene: 6. The CDR3 runs 16 residues. Incomplete CDR3 DNA: TGCACCTGCAGTGCAAGGGCAGGGGGCGGCAACGAAAGATTATTT. Translation gives CTCSARAGGGNERLF. The entire CDR3 is CTCSARAGGGNERLFF.

Regarding this clone: Genes here carry mouse names. The observed sequence ends 1 residue before the CDR3 terminus, with the missing tail filled in from the germline J gene. The rearrangement uses TRBV16 and TRBJ2-3, with TRBD2 matching 12 bases. Trimming took 4 bases from V and 3 from J; bases not matched to a gene: 5. CDR1 is SGHSA and CDR2 is FRNQAP in the germline V gene. The CDR3 contains 16 residues. Partial CDR3 DNA: TGTGCAAGCAGCTCGACTGGGGGGGCGCGAGCAGAAACGCTGTAT. Amino acid sequence: CASSSTGGARAETLY. The whole CDR3 sequence is CASSSTGGARAETLYF.

Of note for this clone: Mouse germline and gene names are used. The CDR3 is cut off 1 residue early in the read; its end comes from the germline J gene. The chain is built from TRBV31 and TRBJ2-1; 10 nucleotides align to TRBD2. The V gene's germline CDR1 is GKSSPN and CDR2 SITVG. Germline trimming cut 0 bases from V and 6 bases from J; bases unmatched to any gene: 5. The CDR3 extends over 15 amino acids. The CDR3 protein is CAWSLRLGGLAEQFF. The CDR3 bases that were read are TGTGCCTGGAGTCTACGGCTGGGGGGGCTTGCTGAGCAGTTC.

Notes on this clone: Any gene name here is a mouse gene name. The missing CDR3 end, 1 residue past where the read stops, is filled in from the germline J gene. V is TRBV17 and J is TRBJ2-7; 9 bases fit TRBD2. The junction had 3 bases not matched to a gene; V was cut back by 3 bases and J by 3 bases. CDR3 length: 14 residues. The germline V gene encodes CDR1 MNHDT and CDR2 YYDKIL. The sequenced part of the CDR3 DNA is TGTGCTAGCAGTAGCCCTGGGGGGGTCTATGAACAGTAC. Its translation is CASSSPGGVYEQY. The complete CDR3 sequence is CASSSPGGVYEQYF.

This clone is categorized as medium-sized. Gene names follow the mouse nomenclature. Coverage ceases 1 residue before the CDR3 finishes, and the germline J gene fills in the end. The chain recombines TRBV3 with TRBJ1-2; 7 bases align to TRBD1. V lost 4 bases, J lost 0 bases, and 2 bases stayed unmatched. CDR1 is SNHLY, CDR2 FYNGKV, per germline (reference sequence). CDR3 length: 14 amino acids. CDR3 bases read: TGTGCCAGCAGCTCGGGACAGCCAAACTCCGACTACACC. The encoded protein is CASSSGQPNSDYT. The full CDR3 reads CASSSGQPNSDYTF. Together with reference TRBV3 and TRBJ1-2, the CDR3 gives the full variable domain: GPKVLQIPSHQIIDMGQMVTLNCDPVSNHLYFYWYKQILGQQMEFLVNFYNGKVMEKSKLFKDQFSVERPDGSYFTLKIQPTALEDSAVYFCASSSGQPNSDYTFGSGTRLLVI.

In the case of this clone: Gene names and germline refer to mouse. From the germline J gene comes the end of the CDR3, since the read stops 1 residue before it. In the same sample, other DNA sequences code for this CDR3. The rearrangement uses TRBV3 and TRBJ2-7; D unresolved. Looked up from germline, CDR1 is SNHLY and CDR2 is FYNGKV (reference sequence). The CDR3 has 12 residues. V was clipped by 5 bases and J by 4 bases, with 9 bases between them. This CDR3 is CASSPGRYEQYF. Partial CDR3 DNA: TGTGCCAGCAGCCCCGGGCGGTATGAACAGTAC.

Points on this clone: The junction does not match germline at one end; this may be a read error. Genes here carry mouse names. The DNA ends 1 residue before the CDR3 does, and the rest of the CDR3 is filled in from the germline J gene. The chain uses TRBV13-3 and TRBJ2-7, with no clear D. The CDR3 has 10 residues. Germline CDR1 and CDR2: NNHDY and SYVADS. This chain's CDR3 is CASGDDEQYF. CDR3 DNA, as far as it was read: TGTGCCAGCGGTGATGATGAACAGTAC.

This clone is termed medium-sized. Genes and germline come from the mouse. Sequencing ends 1 residue short of the CDR3 end; the germline J gene provides the rest. The rearrangement uses TRBV12-1 and TRBJ1-1; 7 positions agree with TRBD1. The junction had 7 bases not matched to a gene; V was cut back by 4 bases and J by 0 bases. This CDR3 has 15 residues. Germline V gene lookup returns CDR1 SGHSN and CDR2 HYEKVE. Incomplete CDR3 DNA: TGTGCCAGCTCCCCCGGGACAGTTGCAAACACAGAAGTCTTC. Its translation is CASSPGTVANTEVF. The whole CDR3 protein reads CASSPGTVANTEVFF.

This clone was observed a few times. These gene names are mouse names. Coverage ceases 1 residue before the CDR3 finishes, and the germline J gene fills in the end. This chain links TRBV5 with TRBJ1-2; D uncertain. The V end was cut by 4 bases, the J end by 2 bases, with 2 bases between. Germline V CDR1 and CDR2: LGHNA, YNLKQL (reference sequence). This CDR3 spans 11 amino acids. This CDR3 reads CASSPNSDYTF. The CDR3 bases that were read are TGTGCCAGCAGCCCCAACTCCGACTACACC.